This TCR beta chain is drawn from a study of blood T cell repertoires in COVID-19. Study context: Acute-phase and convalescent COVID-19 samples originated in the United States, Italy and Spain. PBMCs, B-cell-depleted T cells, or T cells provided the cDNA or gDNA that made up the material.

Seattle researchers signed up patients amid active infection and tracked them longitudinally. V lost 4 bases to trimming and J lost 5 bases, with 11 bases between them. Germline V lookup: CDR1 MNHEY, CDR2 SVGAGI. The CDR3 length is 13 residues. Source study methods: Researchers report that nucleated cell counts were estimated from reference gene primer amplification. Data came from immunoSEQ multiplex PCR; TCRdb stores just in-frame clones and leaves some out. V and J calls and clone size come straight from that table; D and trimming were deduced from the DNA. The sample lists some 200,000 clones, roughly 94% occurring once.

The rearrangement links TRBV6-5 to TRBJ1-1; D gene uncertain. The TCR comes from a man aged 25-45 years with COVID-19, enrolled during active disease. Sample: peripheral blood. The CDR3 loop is CASSSVYETEAFF. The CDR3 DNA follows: TGTGCCAGCAGTTCCGTTTACGAGACTGAAGCTTTCTTT.